This T cell receptor (beta chain) derives from a study of Graves' ophthalmopathy and Graves' hyperthyroidism. This clonotype was counted at least ten times. Antigen specificity is unknown. CDR3 length equals 17 residues. Looked up from germline, CDR1 is SGHAT and CDR2 is FQNNGV. Trimming cost V 3 bases and J 1 base; bases outside gene matches: 7. Stable hyperthyroidism was defined by absence of ophthalmopathy within 18 months of follow-up. Symptoms, serum thyroxine and TRAb, thyroid ultrasound, and orbital computed tomography formed the diagnostic basis. Study findings and constraints: Most expanded clonotypes in thyroid above 0.001 frequency also showed up in blood.

Amplifying from RNA transcripts, the study obtained TCR beta CDR3 regions. RT-PCR was first run with HTBI primers, then multiplex PCR in a second round. Each CDR3 protein gets one entry after TCRdb re-called the multiplex PCR reads with MiXCR. The sample has 400,000 to 450,000 distinct CDR3 sequences, roughly 21% seen once; the top ten hold 2.5% to 3.5%. This receptor was taken from a woman aged 18 to 35 with stable Graves' hyperthyroidism. Sequenced sample: peripheral blood. This chain links TRBV11-2 with TRBJ2-7, with TRBD2 matching 12 bases. The CDR3: CASSLPGTSGPSYEQYF. The CDR3 region has the DNA TGTGCCAGCAGCTTGCCCGGGACTAGCGGGCCTTCCTACGAGCAGTACTTC.